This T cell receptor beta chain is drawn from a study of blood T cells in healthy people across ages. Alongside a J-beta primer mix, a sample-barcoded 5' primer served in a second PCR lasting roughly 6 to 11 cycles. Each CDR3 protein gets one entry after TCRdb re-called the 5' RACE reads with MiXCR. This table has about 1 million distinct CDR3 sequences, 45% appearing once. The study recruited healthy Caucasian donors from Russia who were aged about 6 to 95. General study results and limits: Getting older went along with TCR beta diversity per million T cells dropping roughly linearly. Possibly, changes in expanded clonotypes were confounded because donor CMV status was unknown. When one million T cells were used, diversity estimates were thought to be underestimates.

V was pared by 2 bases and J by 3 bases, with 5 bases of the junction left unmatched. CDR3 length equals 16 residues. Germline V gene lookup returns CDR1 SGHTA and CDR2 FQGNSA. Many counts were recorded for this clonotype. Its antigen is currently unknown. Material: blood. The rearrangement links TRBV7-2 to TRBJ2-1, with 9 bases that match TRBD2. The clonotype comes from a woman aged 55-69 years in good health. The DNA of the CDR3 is TGTGCCAGCAGCTTAACCGGGACTAGCAGCTACAATGAGCAGTTCTTC. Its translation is CASSLTGTSSYNEQFF. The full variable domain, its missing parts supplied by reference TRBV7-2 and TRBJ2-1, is GAGVSQSPSNKVTEKGKDVELRCDPISGHTALYWYRQSLGQGLEFLIYFQGNSAPDKSGLPSDRFSAERTGGSVSTLTIQRTQQEDSAVYLCASSLTGTSSYNEQFFGPGTRLTVL.